This T cell receptor beta chain originates from a study of low-dose radiotherapy and immunotherapy resistance in tumors. As for the study in general: Fractions of 1 Gy went to Cohort 2 every two weeks, for 13 Gy over 26 weeks. Oral administration of aspirin 300 mg daily occurred for four cycles, commencing at cycle 1 day 1.

cDNA synthesis used a TRAV/TRBV-specific primer set for both chains. With a constant-region primer and a V-primer adapter, TCRs were subjected to about 20 PCR cycles of amplification. TCRdb analysed the reads with MiXCR anew, one entry per CDR3 protein. The sample consists of under 15,000 distinct CDR3 sequences, approximately 80% of them appearing once. The CDR3 sequence is 16 residues long. CDR1 is KGHSH, CDR2 LQKENI, per germline. Trimming at V came to 8 bases and at J to 4 bases, leaving 12 bases not matched to a gene. This clonotype appeared a few times. The chain carries TRBV18 and TRBJ2-2; 8 nucleotides match TRBD1. This sequence was found in a human donor with advanced metastatic prostate, ovarian, gallbladder or colorectal cancer (not recorded which). This table probably holds off-target reads from a library built for another chain. CDR3 in amino acids: CASPPPGGASTGELFF. CDR3 sequence (DNA): TGTGCCAGCCCCCCTCCAGGGGGCGCTTCCACCGGGGAGCTGTTTTTT.